Described below is a single TCR beta chain sequence and its context. Its antigen specificity is not known. These data are taken from a study of CXCR3-negative and CXCR3-positive naive CD8 T cells (dated by TCRdb to the late 2010s). Broadly, across the study: In total, some 130 million TRB reads were obtained, corresponding to roughly 1.5 +/- 0.3 million reads per library. Data from around 11 donors, pooled across two independent experiments, went into the diversity and physicochemical repertoire analyses. The TRBV-TRBJ cluster analysis covered naive subsets from 5 or 6 donors and memory cells from 3 donors. Overall study results and their limits: Within the same donor, TRBV-TRBJ usage looked similar between naive CXCR3-negative and CXCR3-positive cells, but memory cells had distinct patterns. Comparably high repertoire diversity was found in both naive subsets, whereas much lower repertoire diversity was found in memory CD8+ T cells. Surface CD5, linked to self-reactivity in mice, was comparable between naive subsets; TCR interaction strength was therefore also inferred from TRB CDR3 physicochemical properties. Freshly isolated PBMCs were used for most assays because CXCR3 expression went down partially after cryopreservation. TRB CDR3s from CXCR3-positive naive cells showed higher hydrophobicity (lower Kidera factor 4), lower energy, and higher strength and volume indices than CXCR3-negative naive cells.

For each CD8+ T cell subset, flow sorting was done in triplicate, and under 350,000 cells per subset went directly into RLT lysis buffer. To keep memory contaminants out, a stringent definition of naive CD8+ T cells was applied: CD45RO-CCR7+CD27+CD95-. Standard density gradient centrifugation was used to isolate peripheral blood mononuclear cells from buffy coats. Naive CXCR3-negative and CXCR3-positive CD8+ T cells were flow-sorted on a FACSAria III. Total RNA was extracted from sorted cells with an RNeasy Mini Kit. The CDR1 and CDR2 encoded by the germline V gene (reference sequence) are MNHEY and SMNVEV. The CDR3 runs 15 amino acids, cysteine and phenylalanine included. No DNA is listed. The reads were generated on a NextSeq 550. The Human TCR Profiling Kit (MiLaboratory) was used to prepare UMI-labeled 5' RACE TRB cDNA libraries. cDNA synthesis used the entire amount of extracted RNA, and PCR amplification then used the entire amount of cDNA produced. Libraries were prepared in parallel with an identical number of PCR cycles. For the original study's pipeline: MIGEC and MiXCR extracted about 53,000 +/- 10,000 unique UMI-labeled TRB cDNA molecules per library, requiring at least two reads per UMI. On average, around 40,000 +/- 10,000 functional in-frame TRB CDR3 nucleotide clonotypes lacking stop codons were found per library. After downsampling to 5000 UMI-labeled TRB molecules per sample, diversity metrics, including normalized Shannon-Wiener and Chao1, were computed in VDJtools. For the central five CDR3 residues, VDJtools calculated physicochemical properties weighted by clonotype size, namely interaction energy, strength, volume and Kidera factor 4. One entry per CDR3 protein sequence results from the TCRdb reprocessing of the reads, with DNA left out. TCRdb, rather than the study authors, made the V and J calls. The sample table on file contains tens of thousands of distinct CDR3 sequences. The ten largest clones capture approximately 4.1% of the sample.

The source material was naive CXCR3- CD8+ T cells from blood. The sample's cell subset or site label, decoded: CD45RO-CCR7+CD27+CD95- naive CD8+ T cells lacking CXCR3 (TNR3-). The TCR comes from a human donor in good health. Some clones in this sample may be carry-over from other donors' samples. The rearranged segments are TRBV27 and TRBJ1-1; the D call of TRBD1 rests on TCRdb alone, since no DNA is present to check it. The CDR3 here reads CASSLFSGVGAEAFF.